The entry below describes one T cell receptor (beta chain). Sequencing was performed with immunoSEQ multiplex PCR; in TCRdb, only in-frame clones are kept and a portion is missing. The data hold about 94,000 clones, with 90% to 95% observed a single time. The record originates from a study of siplizumab effects on memory and regulatory T cells. Germline V gene lookup returns CDR1 MNHEY and CDR2 SMNVEV (reference sequence). This CDR3 spans 11 amino acids. V was pared by 3 bases and J by 5 bases, with 4 bases between. This sequence was found in a human donor in good health. Sample: non-Treg CD4+ T cells sorted from blood. V and J are TRBV27 and TRBJ1-1, with D uncertain. In DNA form, the CDR3 reads TGTGCCAGCAGTTTTAAAACTGAAGCTTTCTTT. Protein product: CASSFKTEAFF.